The 24 T cell receptor beta chains listed next were all sequenced from one sample in a study of blood T cells in healthy people across ages. The authors ran a second PCR of about 7 to 11 cycles using a sample-barcoded 5' primer and a J-beta primer mix. From the 5' RACE reads, TCRdb called clonotypes with MiXCR, one entry per CDR3 protein. The table has 730,000 or so distinct CDR3 sequences, approximately 40% seen once. The sequenced material came from blood. These receptors were taken from an older man in good health.

The chain recombines TRBV20-1 with TRBJ2-1; 8 bases agree with TRBD2. With 6 bases clipped from V and 4 bases from J, the junction kept 5 bases outside the gene matches. CDR1 and CDR2 (germline): DFQATT, SNEGSKA (reference sequence). The CDR3 spans 13 residues. The CDR3 DNA reads as TGCAGTGCCGCGGCTAGCGGGTACAATGAGCAGTTCTTC. Translated, it gives CSAAASGYNEQFF.

The CDR3 region has the DNA TGTGCCAGCAGTTATGGGTCACTAGTAGGAACACCCAATGAGCAGTACTTC. It encodes CASSYGSLVGTPNEQYF. V is TRBV6-6 and J is TRBJ2-5, with D possibly TRBD2 on 5 matching bases. Germline V gives CDR1 MNHNY, CDR2 SVGAGI (reference sequence). V dropped 3 bases and J dropped 11 bases, with 28 bases sitting between them. This CDR3 has 17 residues.

This rearrangement joins TRBV28 to TRBJ2-5, with 7 bases fitting TRBD2. Per germline, CDR1 MDHEN and CDR2 SYDVKM. V shed 3 bases, J shed 11 bases, and the junction held 6 bases outside the gene matches. The CDR3 is 12 residues long. CDR3 sequence: CASSLGGKEQYF. The CDR3 DNA follows: TGTGCCAGCAGTTTGGGAGGGAAGGAGCAGTACTTC.

This clonotype turned up a few times. J is TRBJ2-7 and V is TRBV5-1, with 7 nucleotides matching TRBD1. The junction had 2 bases not matched to a gene; V was cut back by 0 bases and J by 5 bases. The germline V gene encodes CDR1 SGHRS and CDR2 YFSETQ. The CDR3 extends over 13 amino acids. The CDR3 DNA follows: TGCGCCAGCAGCTTGGGAACAGGGGACGAGCAGTACTTC. Its protein is CASSLGTGDEQYF.

This clonotype was counted a few times. The V and J genes are TRBV6-2 or TRBV6-3 and TRBJ1-2; 8 bases are shared with TRBD1. Germline CDR1 MNHEY, CDR2 SVGEGT. The CDR3 sequence is 12 residues long. The J segment lost 2 bases and the V segment lost 8 bases, leaving 1 base of the junction unmatched. The CDR3, as DNA: TGTGCCAGCCGGACAGGGAACTATGGCTACACCTTC. It translates to CASRTGNYGYTF.

The chain recombines TRBV9 with TRBJ2-1; 8 positions agree with TRBD1. Germline V lookup: CDR1 SGDLS, CDR2 YYNGEE. The CDR3 extends over 15 amino acids. V lost 0 bases, J lost 6 bases, and 5 bases stayed unmatched. The CDR3 coding sequence is TGTGCCAGCAGCGTAGCAGGGGGCAGTGGCAATGAGCAGTTCTTC. Translation gives CASSVAGGSGNEQFF. The whole variable domain, filled in from reference TRBV9 and TRBJ2-1, reads DSGVTQTPKHLITATGQRVTLRCSPRSGDLSVYWYQQSLDQGLQFLIQYYNGEERAKGNILERFSAQQFPDLHSELNLSSLELGDSALYFCASSVAGGSGNEQFFGPGTRLTVL.

In its sample, this clonotype was seen many times. This rearrangement joins TRBV29-1 to TRBJ2-6; 7 positions agree with TRBD1. CDR3 length equals 16 residues. After removal of 4 bases from V and 1 base from J, the junction contained 7 bases not matched to a gene. CDR1 and CDR2 (germline): SQVTM, ANQGSEA. The DNA of the CDR3 is TGCAGCGTTGGTGGGGACAGTCTTTCTGGGGCCAACGTCCTGACTTTC. This encodes CSVGGDSLSGANVLTF.

There are a few counts of this clonotype. The chain joins TRBV4-1 to TRBJ1-4; D may be TRBD1 (6 bases). The CDR3 sequence is 14 residues long. Germline lookup yields CDR1 MGHRA and CDR2 YSYEKL. V dropped 5 bases and J dropped 2 bases, with 9 bases sitting between them. The CDR3 region is CASSVDRTNEKLFF. The CDR3 DNA is TGCGCCAGCAGCGTCGACAGGACTAATGAAAAACTGTTTTTT.

This clonotype has more than one count but fewer than ten. The chain links TRBV6-1 to TRBJ1-5; TRBD1 matches at 8 bases. CDR1 MNHNS and CDR2 SASEGT come from the germline V gene. The CDR3 contains 15 residues. V gave up 4 bases and J gave up 4 bases; unmatched junction bases: 6. CDR3 in DNA: TGTGCCAGCAGTGTTGACAGGGGCGGAAATCAGCCCCAGCATTTT. It encodes CASSVDRGGNQPQHF.

The rearrangement joins TRBV4-2 to TRBJ2-2; TRBD2 aligns across 8 bases. V was clipped by 1 base and J by 6 bases; unmatched bases: 4. The length of the CDR3 is 15 residues. Germline assignment: CDR1 LGHNA and CDR2 YNFKEQ. CDR3 nucleotide sequence: TGTGCCAGCAGCCAAGCGGGAGGGCCCCCCGGGGAGCTGTTTTTT. This gives the protein CASSQAGGPPGELFF.

The J gene is TRBJ2-7, the V gene TRBV14, with D tentatively TRBD2 (5 bases). The V gene's germline CDR1 is SGHDN and CDR2 FVKESK. V lost 1 base, J lost 2 bases, and 12 bases lay in between. This CDR3 region has 15 residues. The CDR3 loop is CASSQGKRGTYEQYF. The CDR3 DNA follows: TGTGCCAGCAGCCAAGGAAAACGGGGTACCTACGAGCAGTACTTC.

V is TRBV28 and J is TRBJ2-1, with 12 bases lining up with TRBD2. CDR3 length: 16 amino acids. The J segment lost 7 bases and the V segment lost 4 bases, leaving 8 bases of the junction unmatched. Germline V gene data show CDR1 as MDHEN and CDR2 as SYDVKM. CDR3 region: CASSSPSGRARNEQFF. The CDR3 DNA sequence: TGTGCCAGCAGTTCCCCTAGCGGGAGGGCCAGGAATGAGCAGTTCTTC.

This clonotype came up a few times. This rearrangement joins TRBV25-1 to TRBJ2-1; maybe TRBD1 (5 bases). Per the germline V gene, CDR1 is MGHDK and CDR2 is SYGVNS. Trimming took off 3 bases at V and 4 bases at J, with 16 bases between the two ends. The CDR3 covers 16 residues. The CDR3 sequence is CASSDRQWTAYNEQFF. The CDR3, as DNA: TGTGCCAGCAGTGACAGACAGTGGACGGCTTACAATGAGCAGTTCTTC.

This clonotype was seen more than once but under ten times. The chain is built from TRBV2 and TRBJ2-1, with 9 bases lining up with TRBD2. V dropped 3 bases and J dropped 5; count of bases not matched to a gene: 5. The CDR3 is 15 residues long. Per germline, CDR1 SNHLY and CDR2 FYNNEI. In nucleotides, the CDR3 is TGTGCCAGCAGTGATAACGGACTAGCGAACAATGAGCAGTTCTTC. Translated, it gives CASSDNGLANNEQFF.

This clonotype has only a few counts. The genes are TRBV20-1 and TRBJ2-1; D is unresolved. The CDR3 extends over 14 amino acids. Deletions cut 1 base from V and 0 bases from J, with 7 bases between. Germline V gene data show CDR1 as DFQATT and CDR2 as SNEGSKA (reference sequence). The DNA of the CDR3 is TGCAGTGCTAGAGGCTACCGCTCCTACAATGAGCAGTTCTTC. This encodes CSARGYRSYNEQFF.

This clonotype was seen a few times. The chain employs TRBV4-2 and TRBJ2-5; D remains unclear. This CDR3 spans 15 amino acids. V lost 0 bases and J lost 6, with 14 bases in between. Germline V gives CDR1 LGHNA, CDR2 YNFKEQ. The CDR3 bases are TGTGCCAGCAGCCAAGACGTGGGCGGAACGAAGACCCAGTACTTC. Amino acid sequence: CASSQDVGGTKTQYF.

A word on this clonotype: At one of its ends the junction is not consistent with the germline gene, which may arise from a read error. The chain uses TRBV12-3 or TRBV12-4 and TRBJ2-3; D gene ambiguous. This CDR3 spans 11 amino acids. DNA for the CDR3: TGTGCCAACAGTTTAACAGATACGCAGTATTTT. Encoded protein: CANSLTDTQYF.

This CDR3 reads CAISESGSKSTEAFF. For the CDR3, the DNA is TGTGCCATCAGTGAGTCCGGCAGCAAAAGCACTGAAGCTTTCTTT. This chain joins TRBV10-3 and TRBJ1-1; no clear D gene. The V gene lost 0 bases and the J gene lost 4 bases, with 12 bases spanning the gap. The CDR3 has 15 amino acids. From germline, CDR1 is ENHRY and CDR2 SYGVKD.

The V gene is TRBV9, the J gene TRBJ2-2, with 8 bases lining up with TRBD2. CDR1 and CDR2 (germline): SGDLS, YYNGEE. The CDR3 sequence is 19 residues long. V lost 2 bases to trimming and J lost 4 bases; unmatched junction nucleotides: 16. The CDR3 region has the DNA TGTGCCAGCAGCGTGGCACCAGGCCGGGCGGGAGGACGCACCGGGGAGCTGTTTTTT. Encoded protein: CASSVAPGRAGGRTGELFF.

The sample holds a few counts of this clonotype. For the CDR3, the DNA is TGTGCCACCAGCAGAGAAAGGGCGGGCAGGGCCGCCTACGAGCAGTACTTC. Residues: CATSRERAGRAAYEQYF. This chain links TRBV15 with TRBJ2-7; D tentatively fits TRBD1 or TRBD2 (5 bases each). The CDR3 is made up of 17 amino acids. V was trimmed by 0 bases and J by 2 bases, leaving 17 bases between them. Germline V CDR1 and CDR2: LNHNV, YYDKDF (reference sequence).

The CDR3 loop is CASSPQIGDSRDNEQFF. Here the CDR3 DNA reads TGTGCCAGCAGCCCCCAAATAGGGGATTCCAGAGACAATGAGCAGTTCTTC. The rearrangement joins TRBV7-9 to TRBJ2-1; a weak D match, TRBD1 (5 bases). V was pared by 5 bases and J by 5 bases, with 22 bases between. Germline CDR1 reads SEHNR; CDR2 reads FQNEAQ (reference sequence). The CDR3 loop spans 17 amino acids.

The CDR3 DNA follows: TGTGCCAGCAGCCATTACGAAAGGTGGGACACTGAAGCTTTCTTT. Translating it yields CASSHYERWDTEAFF. The genes are TRBV28 and TRBJ1-1; D call uncertain. This CDR3 contains 15 residues. Trimming removed 6 bases at V and 3 bases at J, with 17 bases between. The germline V gene encodes CDR1 MDHEN and CDR2 SYDVKM.

The V and J genes are TRBV9 and TRBJ2-3; weak D call: TRBD1 (5 bases). Germline V gene data show CDR1 as SGDLS and CDR2 as YYNGEE. The CDR3 consists of 15 residues. V shed 4 bases and J shed 6 bases, with 18 bases lying between them. Here the CDR3 reads CASSPTVILTDTQYF. DNA of the CDR3: TGTGCCAGCAGCCCGACAGTGATACTCACCGATACGCAGTATTTT.

The V and J genes are TRBV10-2 and TRBJ2-7; no reliable D call. The J call is in doubt because the DNA end fits TRBJ2-5 better. The germline V gene encodes CDR1 WSHSY and CDR2 SAAADI. The CDR3 runs to 11 residues. DNA for the CDR3: TGCGCCAGCAGTGAGAGCCGGACCCAGTACTTC. Its translation: CASSESRTQYF.